The 21 T cell receptor beta chains in this list originate from one sample, sequenced in a study of blood T cell repertoires in COVID-19. The data were produced by immunoSEQ multiplex PCR, yet TCRdb's version contains in-frame clones alone and is incomplete. The profile shows 250,000 to 350,000 clones, just under 90% of them singletons. Sequenced: peripheral blood. The receptors shown here come from a woman in her 50s with COVID-19, enrolled during active disease.

This clone is a singleton in its sample. The chain joins TRBV7-3 to TRBJ2-3; 11 positions match TRBD2. The V segment lost 4 bases and the J segment 6 bases; nucleotides outside the gene matches: 15. This CDR3 is built from 18 residues. From germline, CDR1 is SGHTA and CDR2 FQGTGA. CDR3 residues: CASSSQPKRLAGMDTQYF. The CDR3 DNA sequence: TGTGCCAGCAGCTCCCAGCCCAAACGACTAGCGGGGATGGATACGCAGTATTTT.

The gene calls are TRBV18 and TRBJ2-3, with 7 bases matching TRBD1. V trimming: 8 bases; J trimming: 4 bases; junction bases outside the gene matches: 9. The germline V gene encodes CDR1 KGHSH and CDR2 LQKENI. This CDR3 has 14 amino acids. CDR3 nucleotide sequence: TGTGCCAGCGCTCTCGACAGGGCTCCAGATACGCAGTATTTT. Translation gives CASALDRAPDTQYF.

The gene calls are TRBV2 and TRBJ1-6; 9 bases line up with TRBD1. Germline assignment: CDR1 SNHLY and CDR2 FYNNEI. V gave up 1 base and J gave up 4 bases; unmatched junction bases: 8. There are 18 residues in the CDR3. The CDR3 spells CASSEGWDRVTYNSPLHF. The CDR3 DNA follows: TGTGCCAGCAGTGAAGGGTGGGACAGGGTGACGTATAATTCACCCCTCCACTTT.

CDR3 in amino acids: CSVESGGTDTQYF. CDR3 nucleotides: TGCAGCGTTGAATCGGGGGGCACAGATACGCAGTATTTT. This chain uses TRBV29-1 with TRBJ2-3, with a tentative D call TRBD2 (6 bases). Trimming took 2 bases from V and 1 from J, leaving 7 bases between them. The CDR3 is 13 amino acids. The germline CDR1 and CDR2 sequences are SQVTM and ANQGSEA.

This chain connects TRBV3-1 (or the pseudogene TRBV3-2) to TRBJ2-2, with 7 bases lining up with TRBD2. Germline trimming cut 2 bases from V and 6 bases from J; bases unmatched to any gene: 9. The CDR3 is made up of 16 amino acids. Germline loops: CDR1 LGHDT, CDR2 YNNKEL (reference sequence). The CDR3 region is CASSQRTSRAPGELFF. The CDR3 DNA reads TGTGCCAGCAGCCAACGGACTAGTAGGGCTCCCGGGGAGCTGTTTTTT.

The J gene is TRBJ1-3, the V gene TRBV12-5, with D tentatively TRBD1 (6 bases). Per the germline V gene, CDR1 is LGHNT and CDR2 is FRNRAP. Trimming took 2 bases from V and 3 from J, leaving 8 bases between them. CDR3 length equals 14 residues. CDR3 in amino acids: CASGLTGNGNTIYF. The CDR3 coding sequence is TGTGCTAGTGGTTTGACAGGGAATGGAAACACCATATATTTT.

Turning to this clone: The germline gene is not matched at one end of the junction; a read error may be the cause. This sequence joins TRBV7-7 and TRBJ2-5; the match to TRBD1 covers 9 bases. The V gene's germline CDR1 is SSHAT and CDR2 FNYEAQ (reference sequence). The CDR3 totals 15 residues. This CDR3 reads CASSLGTGFGETQYF. In nucleotides, the CDR3 is TGTGCTAGCAGCTTAGGGACAGGGTTCGGGGAGACCCAGTACTTC.

This clone was recorded only once. The V call is TRBV5-6, the J call TRBJ1-5; no reliable D call. Germline assignment: CDR1 SGHDT and CDR2 YYEEEE. This CDR3 is 17 amino acids long. The ends were cut back, 6 bases at V and 6 bases at J, with 25 bases in the middle. CDR3 in amino acids: CASTLRGLVGLGQPQHF. In nucleotides, the CDR3 is TGTGCCAGCACCCTACGAGGGCTGGTGGGTTTGGGTCAGCCCCAGCATTTT. Variable domain in full (rest from reference TRBV5-6 and TRBJ1-5): DAGVTQSPTHLIKTRGQQVTLRCSPKSGHDTVSWYQQALGQGPQFIFQYYEEEERQRGNFPDRFSGHQFPNYSSELNVNALLLGDSALYLCASTLRGLVGLGQPQHFGDGTRLSIL.

This chain uses TRBV18 with TRBJ1-4; D not resolved. Per the germline V gene, CDR1 is KGHSH and CDR2 is LQKENI. This CDR3 is 13 amino acids long. V dropped 2 bases and J dropped 8 bases, with 9 bases sitting between them. CDR3 residues: CASSPGLGEKLFF. The CDR3 nucleotides are TGTGCCAGCTCACCAGGGCTTGGGGAAAAACTGTTTTTT.

The chain joins TRBV12-3 or TRBV12-4 to TRBJ1-4; D not resolved. The V end was cut by 1 base, the J end by 7 bases, with 4 bases between. The length of the CDR3 is 12 residues. In nucleotides, the CDR3 is TGTGCCAGCAGTTTAGAGCTTGAAAAACTGTTTTTT. Protein sequence: CASSLELEKLFF.

The chain recombines TRBV7-2 with TRBJ2-2; a possible D gene is TRBD2 (6 bases). Trimming pared 5 bases from V and 4 bases from J, leaving 11 bases between. CDR1 is SGHTA and CDR2 is FQGNSA in the germline V gene. The CDR3 is 14 amino acids. The CDR3 region has the DNA TGTGCCAGCAGCCCGGGACTCCGCACCGGGGAGCTGTTTTTT. Its translation: CASSPGLRTGELFF.

V usage is TRBV7-6 and J usage is TRBJ1-4; no definite D call. Germline CDR1 SGHVS, CDR2 FNYEAQ. CDR3 length: 15 residues. V was trimmed by 2 bases and J by 6 bases, leaving 13 bases between them. This CDR3 reads CASSLSPGTYEKLFF. In DNA form, the CDR3 reads TGTGCCAGCAGCTTAAGTCCGGGAACCTATGAAAAACTGTTTTTT. The entire variable domain, with the rest obtained from reference TRBV7-6 and TRBJ1-4, is as follows: GAGVSQSPRYKVTKRGQDVALRCDPISGHVSLYWYRQALGQGPEFLTYFNYEAQQDKSGLPNDRFSAERPEGSISTLTIQRTEQRDSAMYRCASSLSPGTYEKLFFGSGTQLSVL.

V usage is TRBV18 and J usage is TRBJ2-7; a weak D match, TRBD2 (6 bases). Germline V CDR1 and CDR2: KGHSH, LQKENI. The V and J ends lost 2 bases and 3 bases respectively, with 14 bases between them. CDR3 size: 15 residues. Here the CDR3 DNA reads TGTGCCAGCTCACCATATACCGGGGACTTCTACGAGCAGTACTTC. This gives the protein CASSPYTGDFYEQYF.

V is TRBV6-6 and J is TRBJ2-2; 7 positions agree with TRBD1. Germline lookup yields CDR1 MNHNY and CDR2 SVGAGI (reference sequence). The CDR3 runs to 13 residues. With V trimmed by 4 bases and J by 9 bases, 5 bases remained unmatched. CDR3 residues: CASSLTGQRELFF. Here the CDR3 DNA reads TGTGCCAGCAGTTTGACAGGGCAGCGGGAGCTGTTTTTT.

The chain couples TRBV30 to TRBJ2-3, with a tentative D call TRBD2 (5 bases). The CDR3 runs 13 residues. Germline lookup yields CDR1 GTSNPN and CDR2 SVGIG (reference sequence). The V gene lost 4 bases and the J gene lost 0 bases, with 8 bases spanning the gap. CDR3 region: CAWNSGSTDTQYF. The DNA for the CDR3 is TGTGCCTGGAACTCGGGGAGCACAGATACGCAGTATTTT.

This clone has a handful of counts. The V gene is TRBV2, the J gene TRBJ1-4; D call uncertain. CDR1 SNHLY and CDR2 FYNNEI come from the germline V gene. V lost 3 bases, J lost 4 bases, and 6 bases lay in between. This CDR3 comprises 13 residues. The CDR3, as DNA: TGTGCCAGCAGTGACCTAGTTAATGAAAAACTGTTTTTT. Protein sequence: CASSDLVNEKLFF.

The chain combines TRBV23-1 with TRBJ1-5; D ambiguous. TRBV23-1 is flagged as an ORF with uncertain function. The CDR3 has 16 residues. Trimming removed 6 bases at V and 0 bases at J, with 15 bases between. CDR3 residues: CASSTSSADSNQPQHF. CDR3 DNA sequence: TGCGCCAGCAGCACAAGTTCCGCAGATAGCAATCAGCCCCAGCATTTT.

The rearrangement links TRBV9 to TRBJ2-1; 8 nucleotides align to TRBD2. Germline loops: CDR1 SGDLS, CDR2 YYNGEE. V lost 5 bases and J lost 5; bases outside the gene matches: 12. The CDR3 consists of 16 residues. CDR3 in amino acids: CASRLGEVAGHNEQFF. In DNA, the CDR3 is TGTGCCAGCAGATTGGGAGAGGTAGCGGGGCACAATGAGCAGTTCTTC.

The J gene is TRBJ2-1, the V gene TRBV21-1; the DNA was not compared with TRBD2, the D call given in the table. TRBV21-1 is labeled a pseudogene. The CDR3 covers 17 residues. The CDR3, as DNA: TGTGCCAGCAGACCGGGACTAGCGGGAGGGCTCTACAATGAGCAGTTCTTC. As protein: CASRPGLAGGLYNEQFF.

The rearrangement uses TRBV19 and TRBJ2-7; 7 nucleotides agree with TRBD2. This CDR3 has 13 residues. Germline CDR1 is LNHDA and CDR2 is SQIVND (reference sequence). J gave up 4 bases and V 1 base, and 1 base lay outside the gene matches. CDR3 sequence reads: CASSIGGGYEQYF. CDR3 bases: TGTGCCAGTAGTATAGGGGGGGGGTACGAGCAGTACTTC.

The rearrangement links TRBV5-4 to TRBJ2-7; 8 bases match TRBD2. V lost 4 bases, J lost 4 bases, and 7 bases stayed unmatched. Germline-derived CDR1 and CDR2 are SGHNT and YYREEE (reference sequence). This CDR3 comprises 14 residues. CDR3 sequence (DNA): TGTGCCAGCAGCCCCTCAGCGGGAGCTTACGAGCAGTACTTC. It translates to CASSPSAGAYEQYF.